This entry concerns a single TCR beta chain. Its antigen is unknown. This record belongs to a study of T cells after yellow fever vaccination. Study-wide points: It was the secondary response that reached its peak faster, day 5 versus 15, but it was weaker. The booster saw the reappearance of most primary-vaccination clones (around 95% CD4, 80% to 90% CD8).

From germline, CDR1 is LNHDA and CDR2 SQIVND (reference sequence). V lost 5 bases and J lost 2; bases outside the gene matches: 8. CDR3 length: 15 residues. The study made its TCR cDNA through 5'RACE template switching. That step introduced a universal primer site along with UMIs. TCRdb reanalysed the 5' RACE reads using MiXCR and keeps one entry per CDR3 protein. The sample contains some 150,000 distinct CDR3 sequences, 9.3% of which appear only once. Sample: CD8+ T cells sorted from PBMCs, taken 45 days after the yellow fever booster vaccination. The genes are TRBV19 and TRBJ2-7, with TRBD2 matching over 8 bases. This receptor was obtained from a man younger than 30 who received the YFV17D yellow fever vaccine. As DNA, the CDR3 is TGTGCCAGTAGTCCTCGGGGGGGGCCCCCCTACGAGCAGTACTTC. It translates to CASSPRGGPPYEQYF.